This T cell receptor (beta chain) derives from a study of T cells after yellow fever vaccination. Findings of the study overall: Most primary-vaccination clones recurred post-booster (roughly 96% CD4, 88% CD8). Contamination of FACS-sorted repertoires by abundant clonotypes from the bulk population could occur. On re-exposure, the response was weaker but peaked faster, at day 5 versus 15.

Germline V gene lookup returns CDR1 LGHDT and CDR2 YNNKEL (reference sequence). This CDR3 has 13 residues. The V gene lost 1 base and the J gene lost 10 bases, with 13 bases spanning the gap. This clonotype was seen ten or more times. Antigen specificity is unknown. A process of 5'RACE template switching, which added a universal primer site and UMIs, was used to make TCR cDNA. Each CDR3 protein gets one entry after TCRdb re-called the 5' RACE reads with MiXCR. The sample has approximately 150,000 distinct CDR3 sequences; 7.7% are singletons. The chain combines TRBV3-1 with TRBJ1-1; D remains unclear. The material sequenced was CD4+ T cells sorted from PBMCs, taken 5 days after the yellow fever booster vaccination. This sequence was found in a man aged 30 to 45 who received the YFV17D yellow fever vaccine. CDR3 in amino acids: CASSQGPSSGAFF. The CDR3 DNA reads as TGTGCCAGCAGCCAAGGCCCAAGCTCGGGAGCTTTCTTT.